These T cell receptor beta chains were read from a single sample in a study of metastatic and nonmetastatic thyroid tumors. TCRdb re-analyzed the PCR reads using MiXCR. The sample yields roughly 3,000 clones, 35% seen once. Sequencing used adjacent normal tissue. The receptor set was obtained from a male donor with papillary thyroid cancer or a benign thyroid nodule (not recorded which). Some clones in this sample may be carry-over from other donors' samples. The CDR3 runs from the conserved cysteine through the conserved F or W. The order of the fields is V gene, D gene, clone size, CDR3 length, J gene, CDR3 DNA, CDR3 protein. A D gene is named only where the DNA matches it firmly. Only some rows state a clone size, as once, few, many or a class for expanded clones.

v_gene: TRBV11-2
d_gene: NA
abundance: NA
len: 16
j_gene: TRBJ1-2
CDR3nt: TGTGCCAGCGGCGAGGCAGTGGGCTCCCCTAACCATTGCTACACCTTC
CDR3aa: CASGEAVGSPNHCYTF

v_gene: TRBV5-1
d_gene: TRBD1
abundance: large
len: 15
j_gene: TRBJ2-7
CDR3nt: TGCGCCAGCAGCCGTCCTGACAGGGGATCCTACGAGCAGTACTTC
CDR3aa: CASSRPDRGSYEQYF

v_gene: TRBV5-1
d_gene: NA
abundance: NA
len: 12
j_gene: TRBJ2-7
CDR3nt: TGCGCCAGCAGCTCGTCCAGCGACGAGCAGTACTTC
CDR3aa: CASSSSSDEQYF

v_gene: TRBV20-1
d_gene: NA
abundance: NA
len: 15
j_gene: TRBJ2-5
CDR3nt: TGCAGTGCTAGAGAAGGGTGGCCATACCAAGAGACCCAGTACTTC
CDR3aa: CSAREGWPYQETQYF

v_gene: TRBV27
d_gene: TRBD1
abundance: NA
len: 16
j_gene: TRBJ1-2
CDR3nt: TGTGCCAGCAGTTTACGCCCTTCGGGACAGGGTTATGGCTACACCTTC
CDR3aa: CASSLRPSGQGYGYTF

v_gene: TRBV11-1
d_gene: NA
abundance: NA
len: 16
j_gene: TRBJ1-2
CDR3nt: TGTGCTAGCAGCTTAGCGCTTTCACCCGGAGGCTATGGCTACACCTTC
CDR3aa: CASSLALSPGGYGYTF

v_gene: TRBV5-6
d_gene: TRBD2
abundance: NA
len: 17
j_gene: TRBJ2-3
CDR3nt: TGTGCCAGCAGCTTGAAGACTAGCGGGGGACAAGGAGATACGCAGTATTTT
CDR3aa: CASSLKTSGGQGDTQYF

v_gene: TRBV20-1
d_gene: NA
abundance: few
len: 12
j_gene: TRBJ2-7
CDR3nt: TGCAGTGCTGGGAGAGACAGGCGCGAGCAGTACTTC
CDR3aa: CSAGRDRREQYF

v_gene: TRBV20-1
d_gene: NA
abundance: once
len: 12
j_gene: TRBJ2-1
CDR3nt: TGCAGTGCACAACGGCCCAACAATGAGCAGTTCTTC
CDR3aa: CSAQRPNNEQFF

v_gene: TRBV20-1
d_gene: TRBD1
abundance: NA
len: 15
j_gene: TRBJ2-1
CDR3nt: TGCAGTGCTAGACTAGCCCCAAGGGGGCCCAATGAGCAGTTCTTC
CDR3aa: CSARLAPRGPNEQFF

v_gene: TRBV6-1
d_gene: TRBD1
abundance: few
len: 16
j_gene: TRBJ1-2
CDR3nt: TGTGCCAGCAGTTTTGACCCGGGACAGAGAGCCTATGGCTACACCTTC
CDR3aa: CASSFDPGQRAYGYTF

v_gene: TRBV12-3/TRBV12-4
d_gene: NA
abundance: few
len: 16
j_gene: TRBJ2-3
CDR3nt: TGTGCCAGCAGTTTTGTAGGGAGGCCTAGCACAGATACGCAGTATTTT
CDR3aa: CASSFVGRPSTDTQYF

v_gene: TRBV6-1
d_gene: NA
abundance: few
len: 12
j_gene: TRBJ2-7
CDR3nt: TGTGCCAGCAGTCCCGATCGTCATGAGCAGTACTTC
CDR3aa: CASSPDRHEQYF

v_gene: TRBV5-1
d_gene: NA
abundance: NA
len: 13
j_gene: TRBJ2-1
CDR3nt: TGCGCCAGCAGCTTGGATTCTTTACCCGAGCAGTTCTTC
CDR3aa: CASSLDSLPEQFF

v_gene: TRBV6-5
d_gene: NA
abundance: NA
len: 13
j_gene: TRBJ2-1
CDR3nt: TGTGCCAGCAGTTACTACAGCGGGAATGAGCAGTTCTTC
CDR3aa: CASSYYSGNEQFF

v_gene: TRBV6-5
d_gene: TRBD2
abundance: large
len: 17
j_gene: TRBJ2-7
CDR3nt: TGTGCCAGCAGTTACTTGGGGAGCCTAGCGGGAGGCTACGAGCAGTACTTC
CDR3aa: CASSYLGSLAGGYEQYF

v_gene: TRBV20-1
d_gene: NA
abundance: NA
len: 13
j_gene: TRBJ2-3
CDR3nt: TGCAGTGCCTCAGCAGGGGCTGGAGATACGCAGTATTTT
CDR3aa: CSASAGAGDTQYF

v_gene: TRBV18
d_gene: TRBD1
abundance: NA
len: 14
j_gene: TRBJ1-5
CDR3nt: TGTGCCAGCTCTTTGACAGGGAAGAGGCAGCCCCAGCATTTT
CDR3aa: CASSLTGKRQPQHF

v_gene: TRBV5-1
d_gene: NA
abundance: NA
len: 14
j_gene: TRBJ1-2
CDR3nt: TGCGCCAGCAGCTTCGGACGGGGGAGCTATGGCTACACCTTC
CDR3aa: CASSFGRGSYGYTF

v_gene: TRBV7-6
d_gene: NA
abundance: many
len: 15
j_gene: TRBJ1-5
CDR3nt: TGTGCCAGCAGCCCAACAGGTTATAGCAATCAGCCCCAGCATTTT
CDR3aa: CASSPTGYSNQPQHF

v_gene: TRBV12-3/TRBV12-4
d_gene: TRBD1
abundance: NA
len: 15
j_gene: TRBJ1-5
CDR3nt: TGTGCCAGCAGTCCTGGGACAGAGCTTACTCAGCCCAAGCATTTT
CDR3aa: CASSPGTELTQPKHF